Detailed here is one T cell receptor beta chain. The data are from a study of blood T cell repertoires in COVID-19. Participant ages covered about 18 to 100 years across 24 US areas. Participants reported their clinical history, and cohort assignment relied on those reports. Original handling: Amplification from reference gene primers served as the basis for estimated nucleated cell counts. The method was immunoSEQ multiplex PCR; TCRdb's version includes in-frame clones alone and lacks a portion of them. V and J calls and clone size are copied from that table; D and trimming were computed from the DNA. The sample records about 190,000 clones, approximately 84% being singletons. Between the trimmed V and J ends, which lost 8 bases and 1 base, there was a span of 11 bases. Germline values: CDR1 SNHLY, CDR2 FYNNEI. The length of the CDR3 is 13 residues.

The sequence derives from a young woman who had recovered from COVID-19. The sample taken for sequencing was PBMCs or T cells enriched from blood (not recorded which). V and J are TRBV2 and TRBJ2-5; no clear D gene. The chain's CDR3 is CASEQSSQETQYF. CDR3 bases: TGTGCCAGCGAACAGAGTTCCCAAGAGACCCAGTACTTC.